The T cell receptor (beta chain) under discussion was sequenced for a study of early T cells in non-severe SARS-CoV-2 infection. Study outcomes and limitations: The matching step, a VDJdb search, favored anti-spike CD8 responses and missed private and CD4 specificities.

Each single cDNA molecule received a unique molecular identifier. TCRdb re-called the 5' RACE reads through MiXCR, storing one row per CDR3 protein. The sample records tens of thousands of distinct CDR3 sequences, 5% being singletons. This clonotype came up a few times. As yet, its antigen is unknown. Germline CDR1 is MGHRA and CDR2 is YSYEKL. The V gene lost 1 base and the J gene lost 4 bases, with 17 bases spanning the gap. The CDR3 runs 17 residues. The chain employs TRBV4-1 and TRBJ1-3; maybe TRBD1 (5 bases). Sequences were derived from whole blood, sampled at baseline. The receptor's source is an adult who was a healthcare worker with PCR-confirmed SARS-CoV-2 infection or an uninfected control (not recorded which). CDR3 nucleotides: TGCGCCAGCAGCCAAGTCCCCACGACAGTGCCCGGAAACACCATATATTTT. It yields the protein CASSQVPTTVPGNTIYF.